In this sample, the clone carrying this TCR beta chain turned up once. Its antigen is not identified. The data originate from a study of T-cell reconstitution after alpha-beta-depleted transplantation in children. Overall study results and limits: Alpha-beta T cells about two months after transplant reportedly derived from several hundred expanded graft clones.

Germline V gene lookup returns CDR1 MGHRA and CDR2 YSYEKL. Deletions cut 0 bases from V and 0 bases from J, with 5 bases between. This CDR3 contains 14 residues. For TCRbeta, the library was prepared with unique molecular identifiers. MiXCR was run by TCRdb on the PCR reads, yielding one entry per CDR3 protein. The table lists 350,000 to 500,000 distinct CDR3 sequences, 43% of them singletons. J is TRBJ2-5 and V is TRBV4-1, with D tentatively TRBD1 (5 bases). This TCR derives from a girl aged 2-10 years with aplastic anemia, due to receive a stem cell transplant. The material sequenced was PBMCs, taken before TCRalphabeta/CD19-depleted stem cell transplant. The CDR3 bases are TGCGCCAGCAGCCAAGACAGGGACCAAGAGACCCAGTACTTC. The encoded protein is CASSQDRDQETQYF.